This T cell receptor beta chain is from a study of blood T cell repertoires in COVID-19. Study as a whole: The cDNA or gDNA used as material had been derived from T cells, B-cell-depleted T cells, or PBMCs.

The CDR3 has 17 residues. Per the germline V gene, CDR1 is SGDLS and CDR2 is YYNGEE. The trim removed 0 bases at V and 0 bases at J, leaving 7 bases unmatched. Measured with immunoSEQ multiplex PCR; TCRdb has only the in-frame clones, and not every one. The sample gives some 150,000 clones, 84% of which show up once; roughly 34% is in the top ten. The sample consisted of peripheral blood. This chain connects TRBV9 to TRBJ2-3, with 7 bases aligning to TRBD1. This receptor was obtained from a human donor in a cohort sampled during active COVID-19. CDR3 coding DNA: TGTGCCAGCAGCGTAGTAGGGGCAGGGGGTAGCACAGATACGCAGTATTTT. This translates into CASSVVGAGGSTDTQYF.